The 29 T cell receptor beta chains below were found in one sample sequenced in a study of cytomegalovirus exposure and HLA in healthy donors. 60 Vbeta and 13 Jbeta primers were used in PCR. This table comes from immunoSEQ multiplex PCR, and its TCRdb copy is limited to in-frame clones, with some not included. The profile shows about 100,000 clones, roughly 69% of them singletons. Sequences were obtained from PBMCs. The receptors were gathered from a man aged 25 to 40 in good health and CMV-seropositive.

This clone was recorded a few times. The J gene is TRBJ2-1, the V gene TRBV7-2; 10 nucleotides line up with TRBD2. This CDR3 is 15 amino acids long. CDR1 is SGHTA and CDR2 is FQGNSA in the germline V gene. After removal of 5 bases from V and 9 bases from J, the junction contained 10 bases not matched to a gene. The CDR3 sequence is CASSTQSGGASEQFF. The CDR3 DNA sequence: TGTGCCAGCAGCACCCAAAGCGGGGGGGCTAGTGAGCAGTTCTTC.

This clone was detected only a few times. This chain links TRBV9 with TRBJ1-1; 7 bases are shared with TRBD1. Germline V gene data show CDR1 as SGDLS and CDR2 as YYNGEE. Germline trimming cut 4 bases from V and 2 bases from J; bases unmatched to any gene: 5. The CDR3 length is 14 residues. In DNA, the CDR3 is TGTGCCAGCAGCCCACAGGGGCGCAACACTGAAGCTTTCTTT. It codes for CASSPQGRNTEAFF.

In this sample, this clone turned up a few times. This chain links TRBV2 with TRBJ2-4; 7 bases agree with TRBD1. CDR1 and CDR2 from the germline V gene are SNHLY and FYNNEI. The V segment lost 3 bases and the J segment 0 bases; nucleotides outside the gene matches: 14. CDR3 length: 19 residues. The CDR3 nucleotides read TGTGCCAGCAGTGAGATTACAGGGGACGCCCTTCTAGCCAAAAACATTCAGTACTTC. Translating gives CASSEITGDALLAKNIQYF. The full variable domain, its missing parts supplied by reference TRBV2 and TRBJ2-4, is EPEVTQTPSHQVTQMGQEVILRCVPISNHLYFYWYRQILGQKVEFLVSFYNNEISEKSEIFDDQFSVERPDGSNFTLKIRSTKLEDSAMYFCASSEITGDALLAKNIQYFGAGTRLSVL.

The CDR3 DNA reads as TGCGCCAGCAGCGTAGGACTAGCGGCCTACAATGAGCAGTTCTTC. Its protein product is CASSVGLAAYNEQFF. V usage is TRBV5-1 and J usage is TRBJ2-1; TRBD2 matches at 10 bases. This CDR3 is built from 15 residues. J was trimmed by 2 bases and V by 4 bases; bases with no gene match: 3. The V gene's germline CDR1 is SGHRS and CDR2 YFSETQ.

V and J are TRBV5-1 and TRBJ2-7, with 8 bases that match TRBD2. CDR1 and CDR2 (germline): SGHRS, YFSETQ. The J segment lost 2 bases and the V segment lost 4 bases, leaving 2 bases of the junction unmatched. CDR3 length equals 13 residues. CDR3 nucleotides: TGCGCCAGCAGCAAAGCGGGGGCCTACGAGCAGTACTTC. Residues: CASSKAGAYEQYF.

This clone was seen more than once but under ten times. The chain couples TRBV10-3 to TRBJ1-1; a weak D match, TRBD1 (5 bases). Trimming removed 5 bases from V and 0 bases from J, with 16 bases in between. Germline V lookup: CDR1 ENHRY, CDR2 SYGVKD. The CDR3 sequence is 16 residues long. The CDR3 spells CAISNAPQEMNTEAFF. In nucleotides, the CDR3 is TGTGCCATCAGTAACGCACCACAGGAAATGAACACTGAAGCTTTCTTT.

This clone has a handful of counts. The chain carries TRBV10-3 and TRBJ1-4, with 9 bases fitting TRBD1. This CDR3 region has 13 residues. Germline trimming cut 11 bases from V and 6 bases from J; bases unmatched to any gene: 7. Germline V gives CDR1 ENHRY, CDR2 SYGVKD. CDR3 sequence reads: CASRDRVDEKLFF. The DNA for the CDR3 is TGTGCCTCGCGGGACAGGGTGGATGAAAAACTGTTTTTT.

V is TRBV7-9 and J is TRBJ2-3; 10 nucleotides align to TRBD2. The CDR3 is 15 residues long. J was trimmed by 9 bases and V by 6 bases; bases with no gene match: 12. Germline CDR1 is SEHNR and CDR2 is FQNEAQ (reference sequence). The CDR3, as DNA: TGTGCCAGCAGTCGTCTCCCCCTAGCGGGGGAGACGCAGTATTTT. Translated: CASSRLPLAGETQYF.

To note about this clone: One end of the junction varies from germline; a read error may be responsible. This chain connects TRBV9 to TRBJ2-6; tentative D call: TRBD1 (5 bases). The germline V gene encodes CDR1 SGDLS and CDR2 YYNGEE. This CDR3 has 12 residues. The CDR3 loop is CASTNGANGLTF. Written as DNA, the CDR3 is TGTGCCAGCACTAATGGGGCCAACGGCCTGACTTTC.

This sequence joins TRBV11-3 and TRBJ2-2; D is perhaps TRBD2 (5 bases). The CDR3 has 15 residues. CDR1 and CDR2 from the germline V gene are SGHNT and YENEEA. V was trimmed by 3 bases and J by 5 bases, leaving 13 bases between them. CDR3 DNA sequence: TGTGCCAGCAGCTTTGAGGGTCCCCGTACCGGGGAGCTGTTTTTT. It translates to CASSFEGPRTGELFF.

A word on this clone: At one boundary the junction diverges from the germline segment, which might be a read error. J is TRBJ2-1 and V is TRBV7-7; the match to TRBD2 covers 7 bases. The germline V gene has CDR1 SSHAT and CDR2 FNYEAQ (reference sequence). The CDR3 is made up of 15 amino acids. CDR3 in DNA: TGTGCTAGCAGCCGGGCCCCTGGGGAGCGGGGCGAGCAGTTCTTC. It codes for CASSRAPGERGEQFF. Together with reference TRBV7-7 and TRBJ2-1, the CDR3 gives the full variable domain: GAGVSQSPRYKVTKRGQDVTLRCDPISSHATLYWYQQALGQGPEFLTYFNYEAQPDKSGLPSDRFSAERPEGSISTLTIQRTEQRDSAMYRCASSRAPGERGEQFFGPGTRLTVL.

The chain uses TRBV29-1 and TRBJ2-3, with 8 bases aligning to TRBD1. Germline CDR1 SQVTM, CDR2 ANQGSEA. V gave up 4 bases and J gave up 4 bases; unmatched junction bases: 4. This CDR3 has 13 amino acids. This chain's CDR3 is CSVGQGAADTQYF. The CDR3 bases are TGCAGCGTTGGCCAGGGGGCTGCAGATACGCAGTATTTT.

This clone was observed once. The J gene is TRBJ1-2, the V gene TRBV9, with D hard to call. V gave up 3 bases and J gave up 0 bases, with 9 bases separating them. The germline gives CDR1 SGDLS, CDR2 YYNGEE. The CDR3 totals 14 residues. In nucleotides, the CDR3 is TGTGCCAGCAGCGCACCGGGATCTAACTATGGCTACACCTTC. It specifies CASSAPGSNYGYTF.

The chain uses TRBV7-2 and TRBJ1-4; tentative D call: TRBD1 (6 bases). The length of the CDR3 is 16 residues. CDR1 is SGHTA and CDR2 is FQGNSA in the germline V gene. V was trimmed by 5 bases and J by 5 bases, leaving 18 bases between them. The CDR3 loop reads CASSQGGAPRNEKLFF. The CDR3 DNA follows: TGTGCCAGCAGCCAAGGGGGGGCCCCACGGAATGAAAAACTGTTTTTT.

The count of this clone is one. CDR3 region: CASSIFGLNYGYTF. The CDR3 region has the DNA TGTGCCAGCAGTATTTTCGGACTGAACTATGGCTACACCTTC. The V gene is TRBV2, the J gene TRBJ1-2; D is uncertain. The CDR3 has 14 residues. Trimming left V 5 bases short and J 2 bases short, with 12 bases between. The germline V gene encodes CDR1 SNHLY and CDR2 FYNNEI.

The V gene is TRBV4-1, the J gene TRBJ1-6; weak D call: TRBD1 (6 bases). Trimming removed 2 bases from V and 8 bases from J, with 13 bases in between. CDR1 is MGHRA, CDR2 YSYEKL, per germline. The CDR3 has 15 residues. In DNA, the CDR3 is TGCGCCAGCAGCCAAAGTGGGCAGGGGTATTCACCCCTCCACTTT. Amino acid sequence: CASSQSGQGYSPLHF.

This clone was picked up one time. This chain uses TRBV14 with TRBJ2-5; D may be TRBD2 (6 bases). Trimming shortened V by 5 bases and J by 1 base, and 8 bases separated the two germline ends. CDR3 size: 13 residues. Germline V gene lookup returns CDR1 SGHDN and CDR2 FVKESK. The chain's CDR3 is CASSAGSQETQYF. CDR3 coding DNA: TGTGCCAGCAGCGCCGGGAGCCAAGAGACCCAGTACTTC.

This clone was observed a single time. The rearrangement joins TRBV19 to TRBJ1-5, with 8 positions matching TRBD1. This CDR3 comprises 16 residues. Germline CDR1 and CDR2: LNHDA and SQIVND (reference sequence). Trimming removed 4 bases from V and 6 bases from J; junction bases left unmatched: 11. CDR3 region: CASSRLRQGTSQPQHF. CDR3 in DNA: TGTGCCAGTAGTAGGCTTCGACAGGGGACCTCTCAGCCCCAGCATTTT. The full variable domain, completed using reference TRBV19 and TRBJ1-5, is DGGITQSPKYLFRKEGQNVTLSCEQNLNHDAMYWYRQDPGQGLRLIYYSQIVNDFQKGDIAEGYSVSREKKESFPLTVTSAQKNPTAFYLCASSRLRQGTSQPQHFGDGTRLSIL.

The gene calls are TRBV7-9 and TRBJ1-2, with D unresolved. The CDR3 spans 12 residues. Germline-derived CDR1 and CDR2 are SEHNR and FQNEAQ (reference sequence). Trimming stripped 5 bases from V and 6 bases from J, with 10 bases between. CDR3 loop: CASSPRGDGYTF. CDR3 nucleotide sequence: TGTGCCAGCAGCCCTCGCGGGGATGGCTACACCTTC.

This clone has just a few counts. The CDR3 loop reads CASSLLQGYTEAFF. CDR3 sequence (DNA): TGTGCCAGCAGTCTACTACAGGGGTACACTGAAGCTTTCTTT. V usage is TRBV27 and J usage is TRBJ1-1; 7 bases are a match to TRBD1. From germline, CDR1 is MNHEY and CDR2 SMNVEV (reference sequence). After removal of 5 bases from V and 3 bases from J, the junction contained 6 bases not matched to a gene. This CDR3 is built from 14 residues.

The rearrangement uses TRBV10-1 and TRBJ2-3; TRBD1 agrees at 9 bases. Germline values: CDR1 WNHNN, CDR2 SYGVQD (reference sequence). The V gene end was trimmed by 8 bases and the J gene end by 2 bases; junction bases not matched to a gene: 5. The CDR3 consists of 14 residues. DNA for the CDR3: TGCGCCAGCTCTCGGACAGGGGACACAGATACGCAGTATTTT. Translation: CASSRTGDTDTQYF.

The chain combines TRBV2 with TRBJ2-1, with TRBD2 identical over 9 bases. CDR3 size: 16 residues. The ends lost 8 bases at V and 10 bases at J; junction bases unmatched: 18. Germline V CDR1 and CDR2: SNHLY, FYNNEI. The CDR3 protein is CASWSPVEREAGEQFF. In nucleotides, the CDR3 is TGTGCCAGCTGGTCCCCGGTGGAGCGGGAGGCGGGGGAGCAGTTCTTC.

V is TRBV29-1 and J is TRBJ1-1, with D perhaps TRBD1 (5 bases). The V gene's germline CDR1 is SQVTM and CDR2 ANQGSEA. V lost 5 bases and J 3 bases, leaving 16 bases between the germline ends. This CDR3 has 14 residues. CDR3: CSVRGRATDTEAFF. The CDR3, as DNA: TGCAGCGTTAGGGGTCGGGCTACGGACACTGAAGCTTTCTTT.

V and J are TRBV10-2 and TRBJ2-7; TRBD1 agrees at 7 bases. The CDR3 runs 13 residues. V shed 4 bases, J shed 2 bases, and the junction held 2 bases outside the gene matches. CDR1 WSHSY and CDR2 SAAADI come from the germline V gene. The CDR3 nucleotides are TGCGCCAGCAGTGTGACAGGGACCTACGAGCAGTACTTC. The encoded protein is CASSVTGTYEQYF.

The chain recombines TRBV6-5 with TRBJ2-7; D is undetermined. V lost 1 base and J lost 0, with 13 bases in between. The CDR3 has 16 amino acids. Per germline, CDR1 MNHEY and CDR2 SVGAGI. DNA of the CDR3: TGTGCCAGCAGTTACTGGGTTAGCTCAAGCTCCTACGAGCAGTACTTC. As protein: CASSYWVSSSSYEQYF.

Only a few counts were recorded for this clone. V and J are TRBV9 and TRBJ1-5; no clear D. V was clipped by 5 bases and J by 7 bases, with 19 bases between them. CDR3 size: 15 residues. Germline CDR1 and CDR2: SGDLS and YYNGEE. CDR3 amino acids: CASSPSSQSGQPQHF. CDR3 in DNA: TGTGCCAGCAGTCCTTCGTCCCAGTCGGGACAGCCCCAGCATTTT. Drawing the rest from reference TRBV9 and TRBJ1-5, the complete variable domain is DSGVTQTPKHLITATGQRVTLRCSPRSGDLSVYWYQQSLDQGLQFLIQYYNGEERAKGNILERFSAQQFPDLHSELNLSSLELGDSALYFCASSPSSQSGQPQHFGDGTRLSIL.

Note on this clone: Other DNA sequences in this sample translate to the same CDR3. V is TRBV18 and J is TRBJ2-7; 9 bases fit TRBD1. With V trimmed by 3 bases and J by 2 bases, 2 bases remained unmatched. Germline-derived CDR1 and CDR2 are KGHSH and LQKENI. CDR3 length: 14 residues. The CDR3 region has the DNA TGTGCCAGCTCACCCGGGACAGGGACCTACGAGCAGTACTTC. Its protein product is CASSPGTGTYEQYF.

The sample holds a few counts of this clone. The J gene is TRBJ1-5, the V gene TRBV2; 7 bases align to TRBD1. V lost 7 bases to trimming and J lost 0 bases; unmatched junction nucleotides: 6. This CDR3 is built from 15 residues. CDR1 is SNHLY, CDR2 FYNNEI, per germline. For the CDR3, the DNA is TGTGCCAGCAAAGAGGGACAGTTTAGCAATCAGCCCCAGCATTTT. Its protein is CASKEGQFSNQPQHF.

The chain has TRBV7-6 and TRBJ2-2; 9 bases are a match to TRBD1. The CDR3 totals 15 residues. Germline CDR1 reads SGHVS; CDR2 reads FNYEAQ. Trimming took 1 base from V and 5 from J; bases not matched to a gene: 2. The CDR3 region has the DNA TGTGCCAGCAGCTTAGGACAGGGGGTGACCGGGGAGCTGTTTTTT. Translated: CASSLGQGVTGELFF. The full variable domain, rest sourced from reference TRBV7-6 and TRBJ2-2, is GAGVSQSPRYKVTKRGQDVALRCDPISGHVSLYWYRQALGQGPEFLTYFNYEAQQDKSGLPNDRFSAERPEGSISTLTIQRTEQRDSAMYRCASSLGQGVTGELFFGEGSRLTVL.